This TCR beta chain was recorded in a study of blood T cell repertoires in COVID-19. Study-level background: Acute and convalescent COVID-19 samples came from the United States, Italy and Spain. From T cells, B-cell-depleted T cells, or PBMCs came the material, which was cDNA or gDNA.

TCRdb keeps only in-frame clones here, not all; method: immunoSEQ multiplex PCR. The table has tens of thousands of clones, almost 85% seen once. Germline CDR1 is SGHNT and CDR2 is YYREEE (reference sequence). After removal of 4 bases from V and 7 bases from J, the junction contained 6 bases not matched to a gene. The CDR3 consists of 14 residues. The chain has TRBV5-4 and TRBJ1-5; 9 bases agree with TRBD1. This TCR was sampled from a man in his 70s with acute or convalescent COVID-19. Input material: peripheral blood. CDR3 residues: CASSTWGQGQPQHF. The CDR3 region has the DNA TGTGCCAGCAGCACGTGGGGACAGGGACAGCCCCAGCATTTT.